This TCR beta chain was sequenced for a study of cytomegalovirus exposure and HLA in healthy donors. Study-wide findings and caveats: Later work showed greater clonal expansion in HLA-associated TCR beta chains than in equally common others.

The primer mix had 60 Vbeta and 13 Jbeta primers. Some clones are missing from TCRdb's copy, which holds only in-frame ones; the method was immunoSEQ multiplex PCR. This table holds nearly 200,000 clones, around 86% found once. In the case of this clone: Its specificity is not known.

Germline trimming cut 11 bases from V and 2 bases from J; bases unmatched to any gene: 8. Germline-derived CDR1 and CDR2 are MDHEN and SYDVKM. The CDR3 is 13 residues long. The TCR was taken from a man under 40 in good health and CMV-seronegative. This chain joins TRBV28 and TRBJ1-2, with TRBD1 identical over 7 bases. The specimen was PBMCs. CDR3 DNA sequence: TGTGCCTGTTACAGGGGTGGCAACTATGGCTACACCTTC. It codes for CACYRGGNYGYTF.